This T cell receptor beta chain is drawn from a study of PD-L1 blockade in urothelial cancer. Looking at the study overall: Atezolizumab was started by patients around 2014 at 1,200 mg intravenously every 3 weeks.

Trimming took 3 bases from V and 3 from J; bases not matched to a gene: 6. The CDR3 covers 15 residues. Germline-derived CDR1 and CDR2 are MDHEN and SYDVKM. TCRdb keeps only in-frame clones here, not all; method: immunoSEQ multiplex PCR. The repertoire includes tens of thousands of clones, more than 70% of them detected once, and less than 2% sits in the top ten. The time point: peripheral blood 6 weeks after treatment start. V usage is TRBV28 and J usage is TRBJ2-7; 9 bases map to TRBD1. This sequence originates from a man between 70 and 80 years old with urothelial cancer. The sample consisted of PBMCs, taken around atezolizumab (anti-PD-L1) treatment. CDR3 nucleotide sequence: TGTGCCAGCAGTTTGACAGGGGGAGCGGTCTACGAGCAGTACTTC. Amino acid sequence: CASSLTGGAVYEQYF.